This passage covers 31 T cell receptor beta chains from one sample sequenced in a study of blood T cell repertoires in COVID-19. Clones were sequenced by immunoSEQ multiplex PCR, and TCRdb holds only the in-frame ones, with some missing. This table holds around 16,000 clones, 80% found once. Sequencing was carried out using peripheral blood. Source of these receptors: a human donor in a cohort sampled during active COVID-19.

The chain couples TRBV5-1 to TRBJ1-2; D ambiguous. Germline CDR1 reads SGHRS; CDR2 reads YFSETQ. This CDR3 has 15 residues. The V end lost 0 bases, the J end lost 6 bases, and 15 bases lay between the germline ends. Written as DNA, the CDR3 is TGCGCCAGCAGCTTGGCACACCCGGGAAGGGATGGCTACACCTTC. It specifies CASSLAHPGRDGYTF.

The genes are TRBV7-2 and TRBJ2-2; D perhaps matches TRBD2 (5 bases). Trimming stripped 7 bases from V and 5 bases from J, with 8 bases between. The CDR3 has 12 residues. Germline V lookup: CDR1 SGHTA, CDR2 FQGNSA. The CDR3: CASTWETGELFF. DNA for the CDR3: TGTGCCAGCACTTGGGAGACCGGGGAGCTGTTTTTT.

This chain joins TRBV10-3 and TRBJ1-3; D remains ambiguous. This CDR3 has 14 amino acids. In germline, CDR1 is ENHRY, CDR2 SYGVKD. V lost 3 bases and J lost 1, with 7 bases in between. The CDR3 sequence: CAISDGFSGNTIYF. DNA for the CDR3: TGTGCCATCAGTGACGGGTTTTCTGGAAACACCATATATTTT.

This CDR3 is CASSSVVSNQPQHF. The CDR3 bases are TGTGCCAGCAGCTCCGTAGTTAGCAATCAGCCCCAGCATTTT. The V and J genes are TRBV7-2 and TRBJ1-5; D is unclear. Germline V gives CDR1 SGHTA, CDR2 FQGNSA. V gave up 4 bases and J gave up 0 bases, with 7 bases separating them. CDR3 length: 14 residues.

The chain carries TRBV4-3 and TRBJ2-3; the D is unclear. The CDR3 totals 15 residues. Germline CDR1 and CDR2: LGHNA and YSLEER. V lost 0 bases and J 4 bases, leaving 11 bases between the germline ends. The CDR3: CASSQEGQASDTQYF. CDR3 bases: TGCGCCAGCAGCCAAGAAGGCCAGGCTTCAGATACGCAGTATTTT.

The chain links TRBV5-1 to TRBJ2-7, with D perhaps TRBD1 (5 bases). The germline V gene has CDR1 SGHRS and CDR2 YFSETQ. The CDR3 totals 17 residues. With 7 bases removed from V and 1 base from J, the gap between germline ends came to 24 bases. CDR3 loop: CASPYHPDISKSYEQYF. In DNA form, the CDR3 reads TGCGCCAGCCCCTATCATCCGGACATCAGCAAGTCCTACGAGCAGTACTTC.

The rearrangement links TRBV28 to TRBJ1-3; D gene uncertain. Trimming left V 8 bases short and J 0 bases short, with 14 bases between. This CDR3 has 15 residues. CDR1 is MDHEN, CDR2 SYDVKM, per germline. The CDR3 reads CASESPASSGNTIYF. The CDR3 DNA follows: TGTGCCAGCGAGAGTCCCGCGAGCTCTGGAAACACCATATATTTT.

The chain combines TRBV7-3 with TRBJ2-3, with 9 bases fitting TRBD2. The CDR3 totals 15 residues. Germline values: CDR1 SGHTA, CDR2 FQGTGA. The J segment lost 4 bases and the V segment lost 5 bases, leaving 7 bases of the junction unmatched. CDR3 coding DNA: TGTGCCAGCAGCCTCGCTAGCGGGACCCCAGATACGCAGTATTTT. The encoded protein is CASSLASGTPDTQYF.

V usage is TRBV29-1 and J usage is TRBJ1-1; D is perhaps TRBD1 (6 bases). Germline V lookup: CDR1 SQVTM, CDR2 ANQGSEA. Trimming left V 5 bases short and J 3 bases short, with 10 bases between. The CDR3 contains 12 residues. The CDR3 DNA reads TGCAGCGTTATTCACAGGGACACTGAAGCTTTCTTT. Translated, it gives CSVIHRDTEAFF.

The genes are TRBV7-2 and TRBJ1-1, with no clear D. CDR3 size: 15 residues. V was pared by 1 base and J by 3 bases, with 12 bases between. CDR1 and CDR2 (germline): SGHTA, FQGNSA. The CDR3, as DNA: TGTGCCAGCAGCTTAGTTCGGGTGAAATACACTGAAGCTTTCTTT. Residues: CASSLVRVKYTEAFF.

The V and J genes are TRBV6-5 and TRBJ2-7, with TRBD2 as a possible D gene (5 bases). The CDR3 length is 14 residues. Trimming took 8 bases from V and 0 from J, leaving 14 bases between them. Per the germline V gene, CDR1 is MNHEY and CDR2 is SVGAGI. The CDR3 nucleotides read TGTGCCAGCCCTAGGACGGGGAGCTCCTACGAGCAGTACTTC. This encodes CASPRTGSSYEQYF.

The V gene is TRBV3-1 (or the pseudogene TRBV3-2), the J gene TRBJ1-2, with D unclear. Per the germline V gene, CDR1 is LGHDT and CDR2 is YNNKEL (reference sequence). Trimming pared 0 bases from V and 7 bases from J, leaving 15 bases between. The CDR3 is 15 residues long. The CDR3 here is CASSQDRTQPTGYTF. CDR3 bases: TGTGCCAGCAGCCAAGATAGAACCCAACCCACTGGCTACACCTTC.

J is TRBJ2-5 and V is TRBV7-2; 16 bases match TRBD2. Germline V CDR1 and CDR2: SGHTA, FQGNSA. This CDR3 is built from 17 residues. J gave up 2 bases and V 3 bases, and 3 bases lay outside the gene matches. CDR3 amino acids: CASSFGTSGRGQETQYF. CDR3 nucleotide sequence: TGTGCCAGCAGCTTCGGGACTAGCGGGAGGGGACAAGAGACCCAGTACTTC.

This clone came up a few times. Within the sample, other DNA sequences also encode this same CDR3. This rearrangement joins TRBV7-9 to TRBJ2-2; no firm D call. The CDR3 runs 10 residues. V was shortened by 10 bases and J by 6 bases, with 6 bases between the two germline ends. Looked up from germline, CDR1 is SEHNR and CDR2 is FQNEAQ (reference sequence). The CDR3 bases are TGTGCCACCTTGTCCGGGGAGCTGTTTTTT. This gives the protein CATLSGELFF.

The CDR3 region is CASSLETTASPLHF. CDR3 sequence (DNA): TGTGCCAGCAGCTTGGAGACAACCGCCTCACCCCTCCACTTT. V usage is TRBV5-4 and J usage is TRBJ1-6; D is ambiguous. The V and J ends lost 0 bases and 10 bases respectively, with 11 bases between them. Germline CDR1 is SGHNT and CDR2 is YYREEE (reference sequence). The CDR3 has 14 amino acids.

The chain couples TRBV6-2 or TRBV6-3 to TRBJ2-7; TRBD2 is a possible D gene (6 bases). This CDR3 contains 14 residues. Germline V gene data show CDR1 as MNHEY and CDR2 as SVGEGT. Trimming left V 2 bases short and J 3 bases short, with 11 bases between. CDR3 nucleotide sequence: TGTGCCAGCAGTTACGACCTAGCGCTCTACGAGCAGTACTTC. Protein product: CASSYDLALYEQYF.

This clone was observed a few times. The chain joins TRBV30 to TRBJ2-7, with D possibly matching TRBD2 (5 bases). The V gene lost 5 bases and the J gene lost 4 bases, with 12 bases spanning the gap. This CDR3 has 12 amino acids. Germline loops: CDR1 GTSNPN, CDR2 SVGIG (reference sequence). CDR3 loop: CAWERRGYEQYF. In DNA form, the CDR3 reads TGTGCCTGGGAGAGAAGAGGGTACGAGCAGTACTTC.

CDR3: CASSQVSGNTEAFF. The CDR3 region has the DNA TGTGCCAGCAGCCAAGTTTCAGGGAACACTGAAGCTTTCTTT. The chain couples TRBV3-1 (or the pseudogene TRBV3-2) to TRBJ1-1; D is undetermined. This CDR3 is built from 14 residues. CDR1 and CDR2 (germline): LGHDT, YNNKEL (reference sequence). Trimming shortened V by 1 base and J by 1 base, and 7 bases separated the two germline ends.

Written as DNA, the CDR3 is TGTGCCAGCAGCTTAGTTCGCAGACATTTCGACGAGCAGTACTTC. Amino acids: CASSLVRRHFDEQYF. The chain links TRBV7-9 to TRBJ2-7; D unclear. This CDR3 has 15 amino acids. The V and J ends lost 1 base and 5 bases respectively, with 15 bases between them. The germline CDR1 and CDR2 sequences are SEHNR and FQNEAQ (reference sequence).

The chain uses TRBV6-5 and TRBJ1-2, with D tentatively TRBD1 (6 bases). CDR1 is MNHEY, CDR2 SVGAGI, per germline. The length of the CDR3 is 13 residues. Between the trimmed V and J ends, which lost 8 bases and 5 bases, there was a span of 15 bases. For the CDR3, the DNA is TGTGCCAGCCGGGGAGGGGGTTGGTATGGCTACACCTTC. Amino acid sequence: CASRGGGWYGYTF.

The chain has TRBV10-3 and TRBJ2-1, with TRBD2 matching over 13 bases. V was clipped by 5 bases and J by 0 bases; unmatched bases: 4. The CDR3 has 17 residues. The germline V gene encodes CDR1 ENHRY and CDR2 SYGVKD. The CDR3 region is CAISTGTSGNSYNEQFF. The CDR3 DNA follows: TGTGCCATCAGTACCGGGACTAGCGGGAACTCCTACAATGAGCAGTTCTTC.

The gene calls are TRBV18 and TRBJ1-5, with D unclear. V was trimmed by 3 bases and J by 6 bases, leaving 12 bases between them. The CDR3 spans 14 residues. Germline loops: CDR1 KGHSH, CDR2 LQKENI. CDR3 coding DNA: TGTGCCAGCTCACCCTCGGGGTCGTTTCAGCCCCAGCATTTT. It encodes CASSPSGSFQPQHF. The variable domain in full, completed from reference TRBV18 and TRBJ1-5, reads NAGVMQNPRHLVRRRGQEARLRCSPMKGHSHVYWYRQLPEEGLKFMVYLQKENIIDESGMPKERFSAEFPKEGPSILRIQQVVRGDSAAYFCASSPSGSFQPQHFGDGTRLSIL.

Turning to this clone: The junction departs from the called germline gene at one end, perhaps through a read error. The rearrangement uses TRBV10-2 and TRBJ1-2, with D hard to call. Per germline, CDR1 WSHSY and CDR2 SAAADI. There are 11 residues in the CDR3. The DNA for the CDR3 is TGCGCCAGCAGTGAGTCGACTAAAGCCCGCTTC. Its protein product is CASSESTKARF.

The V gene is TRBV28, the J gene TRBJ1-4; D call uncertain. Trimming shortened V by 1 base and J by 0 bases, and 6 bases separated the two germline ends. Germline CDR1 and CDR2: MDHEN and SYDVKM. There are 15 residues in the CDR3. CDR3 in amino acids: CASSLSDSTNEKLFF. As DNA, the CDR3 is TGTGCCAGCAGTTTATCGGACTCAACTAATGAAAAACTGTTTTTT.

This clone was recorded only once. The chain links TRBV7-8 to TRBJ2-3; TRBD2 matches at 9 bases. Germline lookup yields CDR1 SGHVS and CDR2 FQNEAQ. This CDR3 contains 20 residues. The V segment lost 1 base and the J segment 1 base; nucleotides outside the gene matches: 15. CDR3 region: CASSLGALTASGTRTDTQYF. The CDR3 nucleotides read TGTGCCAGCAGCTTAGGGGCCCTCACGGCTAGCGGGACTCGCACAGATACGCAGTATTTT.

This rearrangement joins TRBV18 to TRBJ1-5, with TRBD1 matching over 7 bases. Unmatched junction bases numbered 13, after V lost 2 bases and J lost 6 bases. In germline, CDR1 is KGHSH, CDR2 LQKENI. The CDR3 has 17 amino acids. CDR3 bases: TGTGCCAGCTCACCAAGACAGGGTGATGCCTCGTTTCAGCCCCAGCATTTT. This gives the protein CASSPRQGDASFQPQHF.

The CDR3 DNA is TGTGCCAGCAGCCGTCAGGGGATGGCTGAAGCTTTCTTT. It translates to CASSRQGMAEAFF. The rearrangement joins TRBV7-9 to TRBJ1-1; D might be TRBD1 (6 bases). Germline assignment: CDR1 SEHNR and CDR2 FQNEAQ (reference sequence). V lost 5 bases and J 6 bases, leaving 13 bases between the germline ends. The CDR3 covers 13 residues.

The V call is TRBV18, the J call TRBJ2-2; D possibly corresponds to TRBD1 (5 bases). Per germline, CDR1 KGHSH and CDR2 LQKENI. The V gene lost 2 bases and the J gene lost 5 bases, with 6 bases spanning the gap. CDR3 length equals 13 residues. CDR3 bases: TGTGCCAGCTCACCAGCAGGGACCGGGGAGCTGTTTTTT. It translates to CASSPAGTGELFF.

The V and J genes are TRBV27 and TRBJ2-3, with D maybe TRBD2 (7 bases). Germline assignment: CDR1 MNHEY and CDR2 SMNVEV (reference sequence). This CDR3 has 16 residues. V lost 6 bases and J 4 bases, leaving 20 bases between the germline ends. The CDR3 is CASSLGGALRADTQYF. The DNA for the CDR3 is TGTGCCAGCAGCTTAGGGGGGGCCTTACGAGCAGATACGCAGTATTTT.

This sequence joins TRBV7-9 and TRBJ2-7; the match to TRBD1 covers 12 bases. Per germline, CDR1 SEHNR and CDR2 FQNEAQ (reference sequence). This CDR3 contains 16 residues. Trimming cost V 0 bases and J 5 bases; bases outside gene matches: 5. CDR3 nucleotides: TGTGCCAGCAGCTTAGCTTCGGGACAGGGGGCCCACGAGCAGTACTTC. It yields the protein CASSLASGQGAHEQYF.

The chain uses TRBV10-3 and TRBJ1-5; no definite D call. Germline lookup yields CDR1 ENHRY and CDR2 SYGVKD. Trimming removed 10 bases from V and 4 bases from J, with 17 bases in between. The CDR3 covers 14 residues. The CDR3 region is CASQPTVSNQPQHF. CDR3 DNA: TGTGCCAGCCAGCCTACAGTTAGTAATCAGCCCCAGCATTTT.